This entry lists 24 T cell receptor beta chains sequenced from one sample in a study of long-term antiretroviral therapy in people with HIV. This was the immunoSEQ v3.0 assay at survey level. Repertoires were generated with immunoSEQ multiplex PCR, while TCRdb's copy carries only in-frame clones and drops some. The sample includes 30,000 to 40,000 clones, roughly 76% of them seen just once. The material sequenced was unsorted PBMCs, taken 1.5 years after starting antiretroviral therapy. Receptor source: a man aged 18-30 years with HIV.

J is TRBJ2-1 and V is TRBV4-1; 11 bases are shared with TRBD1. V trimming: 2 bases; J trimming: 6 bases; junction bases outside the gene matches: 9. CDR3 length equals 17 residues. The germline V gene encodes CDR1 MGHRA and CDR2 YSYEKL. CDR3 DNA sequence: TGCGCCAGCAGCCAACCTGGGACAGGGGGATTATTCAATGAGCAGTTCTTC. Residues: CASSQPGTGGLFNEQFF.

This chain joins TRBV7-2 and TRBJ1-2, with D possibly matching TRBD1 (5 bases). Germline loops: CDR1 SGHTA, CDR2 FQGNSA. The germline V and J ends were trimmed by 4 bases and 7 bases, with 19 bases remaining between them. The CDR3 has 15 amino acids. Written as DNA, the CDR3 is TGTGCCAGCAGCTCGAGCCAGGGTTCACTGGGTGGCTACACCTTC. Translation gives CASSSSQGSLGGYTF.

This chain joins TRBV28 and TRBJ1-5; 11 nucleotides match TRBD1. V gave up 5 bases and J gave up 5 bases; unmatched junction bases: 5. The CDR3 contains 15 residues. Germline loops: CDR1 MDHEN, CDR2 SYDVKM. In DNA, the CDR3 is TGTGCCAGCAGTGGGTGGACAGGGGGCCATCAGCCCCAGCATTTT. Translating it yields CASSGWTGGHQPQHF. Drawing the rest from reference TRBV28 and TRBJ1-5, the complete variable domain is DVKVTQSSRYLVKRTGEKVFLECVQDMDHENMFWYRQDPGLGLRLIYFSYDVKMKEKGDIPEGYSVSREKKERFSLILESASTNQTSMYLCASSGWTGGHQPQHFGDGTRLSIL.

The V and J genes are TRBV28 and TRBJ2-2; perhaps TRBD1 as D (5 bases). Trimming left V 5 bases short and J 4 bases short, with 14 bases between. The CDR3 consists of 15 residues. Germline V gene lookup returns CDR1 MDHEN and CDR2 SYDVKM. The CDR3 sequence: CASSRQIRSTGELFF. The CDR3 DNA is TGTGCCAGCAGTCGACAGATACGGAGCACCGGGGAGCTGTTTTTT.

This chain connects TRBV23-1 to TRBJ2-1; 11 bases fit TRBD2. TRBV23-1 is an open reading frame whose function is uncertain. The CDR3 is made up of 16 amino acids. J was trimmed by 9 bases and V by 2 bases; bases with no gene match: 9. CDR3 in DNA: TGCGCCAGCAGTCAAGATAGCGGGAGGGCCGGGAGTGAGCAGTTCTTC. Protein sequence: CASSQDSGRAGSEQFF.

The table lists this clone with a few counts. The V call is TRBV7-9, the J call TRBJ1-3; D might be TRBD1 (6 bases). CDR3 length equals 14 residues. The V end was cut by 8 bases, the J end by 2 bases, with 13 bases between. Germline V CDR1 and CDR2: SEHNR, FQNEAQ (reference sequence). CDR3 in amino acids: CASGPTGTGNTIYF. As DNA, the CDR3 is TGTGCCAGCGGTCCCACAGGGACTGGAAACACCATATATTTT.

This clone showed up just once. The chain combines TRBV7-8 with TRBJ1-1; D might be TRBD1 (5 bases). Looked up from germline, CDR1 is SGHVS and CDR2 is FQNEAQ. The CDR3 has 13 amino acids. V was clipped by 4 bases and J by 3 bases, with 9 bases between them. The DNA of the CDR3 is TGTGCCAGCAGCTACAGAGGGGACACTGAAGCTTTCTTT. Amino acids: CASSYRGDTEAFF.

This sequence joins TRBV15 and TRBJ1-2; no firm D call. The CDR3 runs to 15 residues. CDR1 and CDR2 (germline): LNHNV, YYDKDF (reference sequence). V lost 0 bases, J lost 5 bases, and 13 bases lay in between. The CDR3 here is CATSRDLPTGYGYTF. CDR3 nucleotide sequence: TGTGCCACCAGCAGAGATCTTCCGACGGGTTATGGCTACACCTTC. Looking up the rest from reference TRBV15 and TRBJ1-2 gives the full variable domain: DAMVIQNPRYQVTQFGKPVTLSCSQTLNHNVMYWYQQKSSQAPKLLFHYYDKDFNNEADTPDNFQSRRPNTSFCFLDIRSPGLGDTAMYLCATSRDLPTGYGYTFGSGTRLTVV.

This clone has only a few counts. The CDR3 loop is CASSYLGENYGYTF. The CDR3 DNA follows: TGTGCCAGCAGCTATCTAGGGGAGAACTATGGCTACACCTTC. The chain combines TRBV7-2 with TRBJ1-2, with D possibly TRBD1 on 5 matching bases. Germline V CDR1 and CDR2: SGHTA, FQGNSA. Trimming stripped 4 bases from V and 2 bases from J, with 11 bases between. The CDR3 sequence is 14 residues long.

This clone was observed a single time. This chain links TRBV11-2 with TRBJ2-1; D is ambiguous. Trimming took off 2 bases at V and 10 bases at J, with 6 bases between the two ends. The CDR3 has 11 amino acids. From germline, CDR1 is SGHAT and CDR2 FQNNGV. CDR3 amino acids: CASSLQYEQFF. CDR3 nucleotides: TGTGCCAGCAGCTTACAGTACGAGCAGTTCTTC.

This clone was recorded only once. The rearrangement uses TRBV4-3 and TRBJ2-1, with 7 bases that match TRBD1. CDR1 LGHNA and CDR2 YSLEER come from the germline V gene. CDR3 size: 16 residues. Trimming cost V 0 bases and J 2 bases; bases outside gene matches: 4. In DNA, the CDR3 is TGCGCCAGCAGCCAAGATTTCGGGACAGCCTACAATGAGCAGTTCTTC. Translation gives CASSQDFGTAYNEQFF.

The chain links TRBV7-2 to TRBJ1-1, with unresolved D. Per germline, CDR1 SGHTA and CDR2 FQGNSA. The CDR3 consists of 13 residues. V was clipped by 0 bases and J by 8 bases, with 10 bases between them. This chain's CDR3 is CASSLAGASEAFF. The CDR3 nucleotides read TGTGCCAGCAGCTTAGCAGGTGCCAGCGAAGCTTTCTTT.

The CDR3 spells CASSRSGTSPVYEQYF. The CDR3 coding sequence is TGTGCCAGCAGCAGATCCGGGACTAGCCCCGTTTACGAGCAGTACTTC. This chain joins TRBV11-3 and TRBJ2-7; TRBD2 agrees at 9 bases. Per germline, CDR1 SGHNT and CDR2 YENEEA. This CDR3 is built from 16 residues. Trimming at V came to 5 bases and at J to 4 bases, leaving 12 bases not matched to a gene. Full variable domain (remainder filled in from reference TRBV11-3 and TRBJ2-7): EAGVVQSPRYKIIEKKQPVAFWCNPISGHNTLYWYLQNLGQGPELLIRYENEEAVDDSQLPKDRFSAERLKGVDSTLKIQPAELGDSAVYLCASSRSGTSPVYEQYFGPGTRLTVT.

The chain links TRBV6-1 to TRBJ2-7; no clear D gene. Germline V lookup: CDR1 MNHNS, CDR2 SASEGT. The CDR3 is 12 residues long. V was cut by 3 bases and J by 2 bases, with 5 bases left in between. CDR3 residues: CASSDLPYEQYF. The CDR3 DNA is TGTGCCAGCAGTGACCTTCCCTACGAGCAGTACTTC.

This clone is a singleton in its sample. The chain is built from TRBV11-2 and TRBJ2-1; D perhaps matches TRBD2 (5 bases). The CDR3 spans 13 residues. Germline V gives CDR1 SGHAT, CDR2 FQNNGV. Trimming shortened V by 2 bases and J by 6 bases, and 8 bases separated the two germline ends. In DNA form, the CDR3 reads TGTGCCAGCAGCTTAAGCCTAGCCAATGAGCAGTTCTTC. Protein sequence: CASSLSLANEQFF.

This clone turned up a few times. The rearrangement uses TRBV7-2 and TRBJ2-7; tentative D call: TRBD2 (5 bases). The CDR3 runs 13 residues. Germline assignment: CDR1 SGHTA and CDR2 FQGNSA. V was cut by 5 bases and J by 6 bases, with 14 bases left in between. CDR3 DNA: TGTGCCAGCAGCACTAGGGAAGGTCTCGAGCAGTACTTC. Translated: CASSTREGLEQYF.

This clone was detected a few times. This chain's CDR3 is CASSLGGTGYGYTF. The CDR3 region has the DNA TGTGCCAGCAGCTTAGGCGGGACAGGCTATGGCTACACCTTC. The V and J genes are TRBV13 and TRBJ1-2, with 8 positions matching TRBD1. The CDR3 covers 14 residues. V lost 0 bases to trimming and J lost 4 bases; unmatched junction nucleotides: 1. Germline V gene lookup returns CDR1 PRHDT and CDR2 FYEKMQ (reference sequence).

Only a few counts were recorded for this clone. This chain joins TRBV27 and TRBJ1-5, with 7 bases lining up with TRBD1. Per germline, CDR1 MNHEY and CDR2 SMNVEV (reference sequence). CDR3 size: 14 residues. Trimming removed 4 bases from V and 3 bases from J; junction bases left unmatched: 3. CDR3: CASSWGQSNQPQHF. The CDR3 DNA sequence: TGTGCCAGCAGTTGGGGACAGTCCAATCAGCCCCAGCATTTT.

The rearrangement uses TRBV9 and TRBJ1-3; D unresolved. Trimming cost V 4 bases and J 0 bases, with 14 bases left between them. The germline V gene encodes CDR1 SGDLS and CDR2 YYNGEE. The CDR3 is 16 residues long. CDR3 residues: CASSLKTELSGNTIYF. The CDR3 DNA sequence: TGTGCCAGCAGCTTAAAGACGGAACTCTCTGGAAACACCATATATTTT.

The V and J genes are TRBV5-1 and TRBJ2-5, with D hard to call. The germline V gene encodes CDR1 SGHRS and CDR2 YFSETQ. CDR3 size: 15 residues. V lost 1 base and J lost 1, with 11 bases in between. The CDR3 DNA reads TGCGCCAGCAGCTTGCGCTGGTCCGCCCAAGAGACCCAGTACTTC. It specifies CASSLRWSAQETQYF.

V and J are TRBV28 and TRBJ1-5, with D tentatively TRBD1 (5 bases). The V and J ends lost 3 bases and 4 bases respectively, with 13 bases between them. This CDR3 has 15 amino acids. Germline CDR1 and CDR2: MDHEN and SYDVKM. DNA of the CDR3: TGTGCCAGCAGTTTGGGGGGAGGCAGAAATCAGCCCCAGCATTTT. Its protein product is CASSLGGGRNQPQHF.

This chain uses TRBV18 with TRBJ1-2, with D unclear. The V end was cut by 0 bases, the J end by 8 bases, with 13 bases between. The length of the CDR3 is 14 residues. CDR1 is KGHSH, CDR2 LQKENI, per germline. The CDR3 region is CASSPPLQHQGYTF. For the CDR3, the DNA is TGTGCCAGCTCACCACCGTTACAGCATCAAGGCTACACCTTC.

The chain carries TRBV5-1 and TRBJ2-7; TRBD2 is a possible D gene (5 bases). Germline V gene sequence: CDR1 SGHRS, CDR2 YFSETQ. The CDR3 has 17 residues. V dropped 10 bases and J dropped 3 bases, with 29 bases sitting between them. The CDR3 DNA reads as TGCGCCTCCCGAAGAGAGCGGTCGGGATCTGGCCACTACGAGCAGTACTTC. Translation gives CASRRERSGSGHYEQYF.

The CDR3 loop reads CASRTQDFSYEQYF. The CDR3 nucleotides read TGTGCCAGCAGAACACAGGATTTCTCCTACGAGCAGTACTTC. The chain combines TRBV6-4 with TRBJ2-7; possible D gene TRBD1, 5 bases. This CDR3 is built from 14 residues. The V end was cut by 6 bases, the J end by 0 bases, with 12 bases between. The V gene's germline CDR1 is MRHNA and CDR2 SNTAGT.